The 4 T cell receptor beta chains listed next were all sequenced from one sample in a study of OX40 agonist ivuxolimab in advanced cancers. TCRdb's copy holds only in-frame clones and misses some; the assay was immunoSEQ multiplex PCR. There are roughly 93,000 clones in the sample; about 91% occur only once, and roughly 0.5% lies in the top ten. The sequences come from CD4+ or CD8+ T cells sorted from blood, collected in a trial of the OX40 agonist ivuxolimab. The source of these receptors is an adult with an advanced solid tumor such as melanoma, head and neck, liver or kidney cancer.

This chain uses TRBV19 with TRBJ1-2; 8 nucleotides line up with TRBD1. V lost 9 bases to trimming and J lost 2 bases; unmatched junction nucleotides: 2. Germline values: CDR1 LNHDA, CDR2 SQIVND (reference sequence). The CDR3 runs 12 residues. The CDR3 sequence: CASYRGNYGYTF. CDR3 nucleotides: TGTGCCAGCTACAGGGGGAACTATGGCTACACCTTC.

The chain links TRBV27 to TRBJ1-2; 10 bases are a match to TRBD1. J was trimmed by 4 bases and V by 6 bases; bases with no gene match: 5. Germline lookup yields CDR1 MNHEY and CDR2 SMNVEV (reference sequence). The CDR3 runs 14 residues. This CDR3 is CASRPTGGGYGYTF. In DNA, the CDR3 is TGTGCCAGCAGACCGACAGGGGGCGGCTATGGCTACACCTTC.

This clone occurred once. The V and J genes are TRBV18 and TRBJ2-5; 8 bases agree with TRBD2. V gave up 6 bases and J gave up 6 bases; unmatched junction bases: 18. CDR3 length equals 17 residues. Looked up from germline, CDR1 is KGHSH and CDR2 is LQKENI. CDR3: CASSQRLLAGPEKTQYF. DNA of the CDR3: TGTGCCAGCTCCCAACGGCTTCTAGCGGGCCCGGAAAAGACCCAGTACTTC.

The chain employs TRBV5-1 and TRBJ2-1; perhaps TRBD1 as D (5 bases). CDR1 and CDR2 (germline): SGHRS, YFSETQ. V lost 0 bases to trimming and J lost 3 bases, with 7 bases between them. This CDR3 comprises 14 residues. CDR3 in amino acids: CASSLDGHYNEQFF. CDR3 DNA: TGCGCCAGCAGCTTGGATGGACACTACAATGAGCAGTTCTTC.